What follows are 12 T cell receptor beta chains derived from one specimen sequenced in a study of T cells in tumors after PD-1 blockade. The protocol was immunoSEQ multiplex PCR, while the TCRdb copy is restricted to in-frame clones and leaves out a portion. The table includes tens of thousands of clones, over 75% detected once. The sequences come from PBMCs, collected before anti-PD-1 treatment. The receptors come from a human donor with basal cell carcinoma.

V is TRBV19 and J is TRBJ2-5, with D perhaps given as TRBD1 or TRBD2 (6 bases each). The CDR3 totals 14 residues. Germline CDR1 and CDR2: LNHDA and SQIVND (reference sequence). V was clipped by 10 bases and J by 3 bases, with 18 bases between them. The chain's CDR3 is CATSATGAKETQYF. The CDR3 region has the DNA TGTGCCACCTCGGCCACGGGGGCTAAAGAGACCCAGTACTTC.

The CDR3 region is CASSMGTVNSPLHF. The CDR3 region has the DNA TGTGCCAGTAGTATGGGGACAGTTAATTCACCCCTCCACTTT. The chain has TRBV19 and TRBJ1-6, with TRBD1 matching 7 bases. From germline, CDR1 is LNHDA and CDR2 SQIVND (reference sequence). Unmatched junction bases numbered 2, after V lost 3 bases and J lost 6 bases. This CDR3 spans 14 amino acids.

This chain connects TRBV6-1 to TRBJ2-7, with 10 bases fitting TRBD2. The J segment lost 2 bases and the V segment lost 4 bases, leaving 11 bases of the junction unmatched. This CDR3 has 17 amino acids. CDR1 is MNHNS and CDR2 is SASEGT in the germline V gene. The CDR3 sequence: CASSVKRPSGGTYEQYF. In DNA form, the CDR3 reads TGTGCCAGCAGTGTTAAGCGCCCTAGCGGGGGAACCTACGAGCAGTACTTC.

V is TRBV19 and J is TRBJ2-7; D may be TRBD2 (5 bases). CDR1 is LNHDA and CDR2 is SQIVND in the germline V gene (reference sequence). CDR3 length equals 14 residues. V was shortened by 7 bases and J by 5 bases, with 18 bases between the two germline ends. The CDR3 region has the DNA TGTGCCAGTATAATGAGCCGGACTCGGAACGAGCAGTACTTC. Protein sequence: CASIMSRTRNEQYF.

The rearrangement uses TRBV7-3 and TRBJ1-1; 7 bases align to TRBD1. The germline V gene encodes CDR1 SGHTA and CDR2 FQGTGA. The CDR3 runs to 14 residues. V trimming: 2 bases; J trimming: 1 base; junction bases outside the gene matches: 1. The CDR3 spells CASSLQGGNTEAFF. The CDR3 DNA sequence: TGTGCCAGCAGCTTACAGGGGGGGAACACTGAAGCTTTCTTT.

The rearrangement joins TRBV18 to TRBJ2-7, with D maybe TRBD2 (5 bases). Germline V lookup: CDR1 KGHSH, CDR2 LQKENI. The CDR3 is 14 residues long. Trimming stripped 3 bases from V and 7 bases from J, with 16 bases between. The DNA for the CDR3 is TGTGCCAGCTCACCCCGGGCCGGGGAGAGGGAGCAGTACTTC. Translating it yields CASSPRAGEREQYF. Variable domain in full (rest from reference TRBV18 and TRBJ2-7): NAGVMQNPRHLVRRRGQEARLRCSPMKGHSHVYWYRQLPEEGLKFMVYLQKENIIDESGMPKERFSAEFPKEGPSILRIQQVVRGDSAAYFCASSPRAGEREQYFGPGTRLTVT.

The chain is built from TRBV5-1 and TRBJ2-1; D is unclear. Germline V gives CDR1 SGHRS, CDR2 YFSETQ. V lost 5 bases and J 0 bases, leaving 12 bases between the germline ends. The CDR3 has 15 amino acids. Written as DNA, the CDR3 is TGCGCCAGCAGACCCGACACCCTCTCCTACAATGAGCAGTTCTTC. Encoded protein: CASRPDTLSYNEQFF.

This chain uses TRBV5-4 with TRBJ2-5; D gene ambiguous. Germline V lookup: CDR1 SGHNT, CDR2 YYREEE (reference sequence). Trimming left V 0 bases short and J 4 bases short, with 7 bases between. CDR3 length: 13 amino acids. DNA for the CDR3: TGTGCCAGCAGCTTGGGGATTGGAGAGACCCAGTACTTC. Translated, it gives CASSLGIGETQYF.

The rearrangement joins TRBV11-3 to TRBJ2-2; maybe TRBD1 (6 bases). The CDR3 totals 14 residues. V was trimmed by 3 bases and J by 7 bases, leaving 12 bases between them. Germline-derived CDR1 and CDR2 are SGHNT and YENEEA. This CDR3 reads CASSLQGSVGELFF. The CDR3 coding sequence is TGTGCCAGCAGCTTGCAGGGGTCGGTCGGGGAGCTGTTTTTT.

CDR3 protein: CATRGTETYEQYF. CDR3 bases: TGTGCCACCAGGGGGACAGAAACCTACGAGCAGTACTTC. This chain connects TRBV19 to TRBJ2-7; 7 nucleotides line up with TRBD1. Germline values: CDR1 LNHDA, CDR2 SQIVND (reference sequence). Trimming at V came to 10 bases and at J to 2 bases, leaving 8 bases not matched to a gene. The CDR3 contains 13 residues.

This clone has just a few counts. The V gene is TRBV6-4, the J gene TRBJ2-1; the match to TRBD2 covers 8 bases. V shed 3 bases, J shed 4 bases, and the junction held 5 bases outside the gene matches. The CDR3 loop spans 15 amino acids. Germline V gene data show CDR1 as MRHNA and CDR2 as SNTAGT. This CDR3 reads CASSEASGGYNEQFF. DNA of the CDR3: TGTGCCAGCAGTGAGGCCAGCGGGGGTTACAATGAGCAGTTCTTC.

This sequence joins TRBV5-1 and TRBJ2-3; unclear D gene. Trimming removed 0 bases from V and 0 bases from J, with 5 bases in between. The length of the CDR3 is 14 residues. Germline loops: CDR1 SGHRS, CDR2 YFSETQ. The CDR3 spells CASSLAWSTDTQYF. CDR3 DNA: TGCGCCAGCAGCTTGGCTTGGAGCACAGATACGCAGTATTTT.